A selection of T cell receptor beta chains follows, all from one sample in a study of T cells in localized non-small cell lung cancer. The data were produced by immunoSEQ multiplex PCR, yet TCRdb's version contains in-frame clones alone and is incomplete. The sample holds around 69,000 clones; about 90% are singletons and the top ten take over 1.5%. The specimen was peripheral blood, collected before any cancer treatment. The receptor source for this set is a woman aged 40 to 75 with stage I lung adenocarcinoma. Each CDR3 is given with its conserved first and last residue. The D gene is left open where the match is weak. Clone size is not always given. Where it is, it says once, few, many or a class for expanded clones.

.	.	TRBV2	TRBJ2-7	CASTRDRSYEQYF	TGTGCCAGCACGCGGGACCGCTCCTACGAGCAGTACTTC
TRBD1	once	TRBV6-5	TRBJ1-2	CASSSTGTGDYGYTF	TGTGCCAGCAGTTCAACCGGGACAGGGGACTATGGCTACACCTTC
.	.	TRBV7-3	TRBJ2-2	CASSFPTETGELFF	TGTGCCAGCAGCTTCCCAACTGAAACCGGGGAGCTGTTTTTT
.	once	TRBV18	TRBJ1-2	CASSPPGSRYGYTF	TGTGCCAGCTCACCACCGGGTTCAAGGTATGGCTACACCTTC
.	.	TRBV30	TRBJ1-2	CAWSFFSGYTF	TGTGCCTGGAGCTTTTTCTCTGGCTACACCTTC
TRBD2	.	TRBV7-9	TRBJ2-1	CASRFTGTRVMGEQFF	TGTGCCAGCAGGTTCACCGGGACTAGAGTCATGGGTGAGCAGTTCTTC
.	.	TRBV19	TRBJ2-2	CASSWTPNTGELFF	TGTGCCAGTAGTTGGACTCCGAACACCGGGGAGCTGTTTTTT
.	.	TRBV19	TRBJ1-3	CASIDVGAGNTIYF	TGTGCCAGTATCGACGTAGGGGCTGGAAACACCATATATTTT
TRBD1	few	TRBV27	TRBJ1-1	CASSLTGTGGTEAFF	TGTGCCAGCAGCTTAACCGGGACAGGGGGCACTGAAGCTTTCTTT
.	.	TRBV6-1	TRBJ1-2	CASRESPTWGYTF	TGTGCCAGCAGGGAATCCCCCACGTGGGGCTACACCTTC
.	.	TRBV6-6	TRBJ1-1	CASSYGTVNTEAFF	TGTGCCAGCAGTTACGGGACGGTGAACACTGAAGCTTTCTTT
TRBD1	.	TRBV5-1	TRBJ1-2	CASSPWTGGNGYTF	TGCGCCAGCAGCCCCTGGACAGGGGGCAATGGCTACACCTTC
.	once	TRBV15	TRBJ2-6	CATSRDGGYSGANVLTF	TGTGCCACCAGCAGAGATGGGGGATACTCTGGGGCCAACGTCCTGACTTTC
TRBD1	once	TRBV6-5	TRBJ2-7	CASIATGGYEQYF	TGTGCCAGCATCGCAACAGGGGGCTACGAGCAGTACTTC
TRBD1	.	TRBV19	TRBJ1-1	CASRSLQGQTEAFF	TGTGCCAGTAGGTCCTTGCAGGGACAGACTGAAGCTTTCTTT
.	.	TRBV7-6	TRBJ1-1	CASSSLPSNTEAFF	TGTGCCAGCAGCTCCCTACCCAGCAACACTGAAGCTTTCTTT
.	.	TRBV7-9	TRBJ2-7	CASSLTEQYF	TGTGCCAGCAGCTTAACCGAGCAGTACTTC
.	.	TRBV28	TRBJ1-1	CASRGGGLSTNTEAFF	TGTGCCAGCAGAGGGGGGGGTTTGTCCACGAACACTGAAGCTTTCTTT
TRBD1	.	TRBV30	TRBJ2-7	CASGTGGYEQYF	TGTGCCTCCGGGACAGGGGGTTACGAGCAGTACTTC
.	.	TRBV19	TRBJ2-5	CASSMLETQYF	TGTGCCAGTAGTATGTTGGAGACCCAGTACTTC
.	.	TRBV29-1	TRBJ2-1	CSGETDRDVEQFF	TGCAGCGGGGAAACAGACCGGGACGTTGAGCAGTTCTTC
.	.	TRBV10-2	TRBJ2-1	CASSESYNEQFF	TGCGCCAGCAGTGAGTCGTACAATGAGCAGTTCTTC
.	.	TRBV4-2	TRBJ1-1	CASSQGPGDTEAFF	TGTGCCAGCAGCCAAGGGCCCGGGGACACTGAAGCTTTCTTT
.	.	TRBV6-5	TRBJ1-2	CASSYERGATYGYTF	TGTGCCAGCAGTTACGAAAGGGGGGCCACGTATGGCTACACCTTC